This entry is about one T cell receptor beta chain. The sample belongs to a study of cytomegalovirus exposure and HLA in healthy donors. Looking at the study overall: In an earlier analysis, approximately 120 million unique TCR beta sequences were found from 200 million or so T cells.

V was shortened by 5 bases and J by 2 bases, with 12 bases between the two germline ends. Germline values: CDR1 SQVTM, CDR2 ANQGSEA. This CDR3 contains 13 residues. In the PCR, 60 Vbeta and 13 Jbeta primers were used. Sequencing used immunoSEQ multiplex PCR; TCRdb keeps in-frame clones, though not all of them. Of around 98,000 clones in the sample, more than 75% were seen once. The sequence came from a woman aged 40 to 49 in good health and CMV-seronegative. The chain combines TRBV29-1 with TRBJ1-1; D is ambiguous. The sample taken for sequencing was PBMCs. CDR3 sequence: CSVTPGKNTEAFF. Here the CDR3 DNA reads TGCAGCGTTACTCCGGGGAAAAACACTGAAGCTTTCTTT.